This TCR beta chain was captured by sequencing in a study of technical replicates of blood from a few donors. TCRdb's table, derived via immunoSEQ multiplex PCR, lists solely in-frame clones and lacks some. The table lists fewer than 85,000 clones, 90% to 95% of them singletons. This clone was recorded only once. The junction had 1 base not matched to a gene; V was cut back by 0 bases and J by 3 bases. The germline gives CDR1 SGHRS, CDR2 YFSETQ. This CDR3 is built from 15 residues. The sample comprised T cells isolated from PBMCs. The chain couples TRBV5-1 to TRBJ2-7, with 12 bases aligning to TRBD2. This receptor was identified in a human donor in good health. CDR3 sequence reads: CASSLELAGGYEQYF. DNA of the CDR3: TGCGCCAGCAGCTTGGAACTAGCGGGAGGCTACGAGCAGTACTTC.